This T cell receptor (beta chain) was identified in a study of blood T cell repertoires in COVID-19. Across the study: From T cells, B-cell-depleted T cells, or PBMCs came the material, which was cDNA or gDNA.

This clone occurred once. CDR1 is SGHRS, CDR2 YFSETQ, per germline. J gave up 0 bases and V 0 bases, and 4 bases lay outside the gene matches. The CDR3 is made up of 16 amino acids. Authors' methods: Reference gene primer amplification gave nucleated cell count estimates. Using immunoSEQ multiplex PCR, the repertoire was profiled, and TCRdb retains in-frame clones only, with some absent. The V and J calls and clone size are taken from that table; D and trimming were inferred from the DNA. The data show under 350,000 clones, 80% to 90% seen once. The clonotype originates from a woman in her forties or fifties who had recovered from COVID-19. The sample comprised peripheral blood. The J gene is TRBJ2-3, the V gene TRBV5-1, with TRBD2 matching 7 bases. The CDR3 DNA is TGCGCCAGCAGCTTGGTCCTAGCGGCTAGCACAGATACGCAGTATTTT. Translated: CASSLVLAASTDTQYF.